This TCR beta chain was observed in a study of cytomegalovirus exposure and HLA in healthy donors. The CDR3 consists of 15 residues. Per the germline V gene, CDR1 is SEHNR and CDR2 is FQNEAQ (reference sequence). Primers included in the PCR were 60 Vbeta and 13 Jbeta primers. The repertoire was sequenced with immunoSEQ multiplex PCR; TCRdb's copy has only in-frame clones and lacks some. The table shows over 150,000 clones, with 80% to 90% occurring only once. In regard to this clone: One end of the junction fails to match germline, which may point to a read error.

The chain links TRBV7-9 to TRBJ2-5; 11 positions agree with TRBD2. The specimen was PBMCs. This clonotype was obtained from a woman aged 18-30 years in good health and CMV-seronegative. CDR3 nucleotide sequence: TGTTCCAGCAGCCCCGGGACTAGCGGACAAGAGACCCAGTACTTC. The encoded protein is CSSSPGTSGQETQYF.